The 2 T cell receptor beta chains below were found in one sample sequenced in a study of patients and donors after allogeneic stem cell transplantation. TCRdb reprocessed the RT-PCR reads via MiXCR and lists one record per CDR3 protein. In the table there are over 400,000 distinct CDR3 sequences, around 15% of which are singletons. Material: blood, either unsorted or a sorted T cell fraction (not recorded which). These receptors all come from a human donor who was either an allogeneic HSCT recipient or a stem cell or donor lymphocyte infusion donor (not recorded which). It is not recorded whose cells these are; they may come from a transplant donor.

The genes are TRBV4-3 and TRBJ2-7; 8 bases agree with TRBD1. Germline trimming cut 2 bases from V and 3 bases from J; bases unmatched to any gene: 12. The length of the CDR3 is 17 residues. Germline CDR1 and CDR2: LGHNA and YSLEER. As DNA, the CDR3 is TGCGCCAGCAGCCAATACGACCAGGGGACAGGCCTCTACGAGCAGTACTTC. Protein product: CASSQYDQGTGLYEQYF.

The gene calls are TRBV29-1 and TRBJ2-2; D is possibly TRBD1 or TRBD2 (6 bases each). Germline lookup yields CDR1 SQVTM and CDR2 ANQGSEA. V gave up 6 bases and J gave up 6 bases, with 11 bases separating them. The CDR3 has 12 residues. The CDR3 reads CSVSGEAGELFF. The CDR3, as DNA: TGCAGCGTGTCAGGGGAGGCCGGGGAGCTGTTTTTT.